Below are 24 T cell receptor beta chains sequenced from a single sample in a study of CD8 T cells in ankylosing spondylitis. Study-level results: It appeared that ankylosing spondylitis blood was characterized by a TCR beta motif of about 8 highly homologous variants.

Their antigens remain unidentified. Using its own MiXCR run on the 5' RACE reads, TCRdb lists one record per CDR3 protein. The sample holds roughly 300,000 distinct CDR3 sequences, 6.5% to 10% seen once. The sequenced sample consisted of blood, either unsorted or a sorted T cell fraction (not recorded which). These TCRs come from a male donor with ankylosing spondylitis.

The V gene is TRBV9, the J gene TRBJ2-2; 9 nucleotides line up with TRBD2. This CDR3 region has 17 residues. After removal of 4 bases from V and 4 bases from J, the junction contained 11 bases not matched to a gene. From germline, CDR1 is SGDLS and CDR2 YYNGEE. The CDR3 region is CASSPRGSGSITGELFF. The CDR3 DNA sequence: TGTGCCAGCAGCCCGAGGGGTAGCGGGAGCATCACCGGGGAGCTGTTTTTT. Full variable domain (rest looked up from reference TRBV9 and TRBJ2-2): DSGVTQTPKHLITATGQRVTLRCSPRSGDLSVYWYQQSLDQGLQFLIQYYNGEERAKGNILERFSAQQFPDLHSELNLSSLELGDSALYFCASSPRGSGSITGELFFGEGSRLTVL.

The sample holds many counts of this clonotype. This chain uses TRBV12-3 or TRBV12-4 with TRBJ1-5; perhaps TRBD1 as D (6 bases). There are 15 residues in the CDR3. Trimming pared 1 base from V and 4 bases from J, leaving 11 bases between. The CDR3 reads CASSLGNRVNQPQHF. The CDR3 DNA reads as TGTGCCAGCAGTTTAGGGAACAGGGTTAATCAGCCCCAGCATTTT.

There are a few counts of this clonotype. The chain carries TRBV5-6 and TRBJ2-7; 10 nucleotides match TRBD2. CDR1 and CDR2 from the germline V gene are SGHDT and YYEEEE. The CDR3 spans 14 residues. V was clipped by 7 bases and J by 2 bases; unmatched bases: 6. CDR3 region: CASGDSGRTYEQYF. DNA of the CDR3: TGTGCCAGCGGGGATAGCGGGAGGACCTACGAGCAGTACTTC.

The J gene is TRBJ2-3, the V gene TRBV29-1; 9 nucleotides agree with TRBD2. Germline lookup yields CDR1 SQVTM and CDR2 ANQGSEA. The CDR3 sequence is 14 residues long. After removal of 5 bases from V and 4 bases from J, the junction contained 7 bases not matched to a gene. The CDR3, as DNA: TGCAGCGTTAGGCCTAGCGGGAACCCAGATACGCAGTATTTT. Its translation is CSVRPSGNPDTQYF.

This clonotype was detected only a few times. J is TRBJ2-1 and V is TRBV6-5; D remains ambiguous. From germline, CDR1 is MNHEY and CDR2 SVGAGI. Deletions cut 4 bases from V and 6 bases from J, with 13 bases between. The CDR3 is 14 amino acids. CDR3 residues: CASSSRLLGNEQFF. The DNA for the CDR3 is TGTGCCAGCAGTTCCCGATTGCTCGGCAATGAGCAGTTCTTC.

The V and J genes are TRBV28 and TRBJ2-3, with 8 bases matching TRBD1. The V gene's germline CDR1 is MDHEN and CDR2 SYDVKM. After removal of 8 bases from V and 4 bases from J, the junction contained 14 bases not matched to a gene. This CDR3 comprises 16 residues. DNA for the CDR3: TGTGCCAGCGCCGGGGCAGGGGGCGGACGGGCAGATACGCAGTATTTT. This gives the protein CASAGAGGGRADTQYF.

This clonotype was counted only a few times. CDR3 sequence (DNA): TGCAGCGTACGCGCGTTTGGCTACGAGCAGTACTTC. It specifies CSVRAFGYEQYF. The J gene is TRBJ2-7, the V gene TRBV29-1; D is undetermined. With 6 bases removed from V and 3 bases from J, the gap between germline ends came to 12 bases. The CDR3 is 12 amino acids. Germline-derived CDR1 and CDR2 are SQVTM and ANQGSEA.

This chain uses TRBV5-1 with TRBJ1-1, with D possibly being TRBD1 (5 bases). There are 14 residues in the CDR3. The germline CDR1 and CDR2 sequences are SGHRS and YFSETQ. V lost 5 bases and J 3 bases, leaving 14 bases between the germline ends. CDR3 protein: CASRSREQDTEAFF. CDR3 DNA sequence: TGCGCCAGCAGATCGAGAGAACAGGACACTGAAGCTTTCTTT.

This clonotype was observed a handful of times. V usage is TRBV19 and J usage is TRBJ1-2, with TRBD1 as a possible D gene (6 bases). Germline CDR1 LNHDA, CDR2 SQIVND (reference sequence). CDR3 length: 15 amino acids. V was shortened by 7 bases and J by 3 bases, with 18 bases between the two germline ends. The CDR3 protein is CASTTGTPTDYGYTF. For the CDR3, the DNA is TGTGCCAGTACCACCGGGACACCTACTGACTATGGCTACACCTTC.

This clonotype was picked up a small number of times. The chain uses TRBV6-5 and TRBJ1-5, with 9 bases fitting TRBD1. V lost 0 bases and J lost 0; bases outside the gene matches: 9. CDR1 is MNHEY and CDR2 is SVGAGI in the germline V gene. The CDR3 length is 19 residues. In DNA, the CDR3 is TGTGCCAGCAGTTACTCGTATGGGACAGGGATTTATAGCAATCAGCCCCAGCATTTT. Translation: CASSYSYGTGIYSNQPQHF.

The rearrangement joins TRBV6-2 or TRBV6-3 to TRBJ1-1; perhaps TRBD1 as D (5 bases). Looked up from germline, CDR1 is MNHEY and CDR2 is SVGEGT. CDR3 size: 13 residues. Trimming removed 2 bases at V and 4 bases at J, with 8 bases between. CDR3 bases: TGTGCCAGCAGTTACCAGGGATTCACTGAAGCTTTCTTT. Protein sequence: CASSYQGFTEAFF.

The chain is built from TRBV7-6 and TRBJ2-5; D is tentatively TRBD1 or TRBD2 (6 bases each). Per the germline V gene, CDR1 is SGHVS and CDR2 is FNYEAQ. Trimming removed 5 bases at V and 2 bases at J, with 15 bases between. CDR3 length: 15 residues. CDR3 coding DNA: TGTGCCAGCAGCGCCTCTGGGGGGCTACAAGAGACCCAGTACTTC. Translated, it gives CASSASGGLQETQYF.

The CDR3 DNA follows: TGTGCCAGCAGCAGACCACTAGGGCTGGGTGAGTTCTTC. It codes for CASSRPLGLGEFF. The rearrangement joins TRBV6-1 to TRBJ2-1, with a possible D match to TRBD2 (5 bases). Trimming removed 6 bases at V and 14 bases at J, with 20 bases between. This CDR3 region has 13 residues. Germline-derived CDR1 and CDR2 are MNHNS and SASEGT.

V gene TRBV2 combines with J gene TRBJ2-3; 9 bases match TRBD2. The V segment lost 6 bases and the J segment 3 bases; nucleotides outside the gene matches: 4. There are 14 residues in the CDR3. Germline lookup yields CDR1 SNHLY and CDR2 FYNNEI. Here the CDR3 reads CASRLTSGTDTQYF. CDR3 sequence (DNA): TGTGCCAGCAGATTGACTAGCGGAACAGATACGCAGTATTTT.

The chain uses TRBV16 and TRBJ1-3; TRBD1 is a possible D gene (6 bases). Germline V lookup: CDR1 KGHSY, CDR2 FQNENV. The CDR3 length is 15 residues. Trimming stripped 7 bases from V and 0 bases from J, with 13 bases between. The CDR3 bases are TGTGCCAGCACGACGACAGGTGACTCTGGAAACACCATATATTTT. As protein: CASTTTGDSGNTIYF.

In this sample, this clonotype turned up a few times. The chain couples TRBV29-1 to TRBJ1-2, with a possible D match to TRBD1 (5 bases). CDR1 and CDR2 from the germline V gene are SQVTM and ANQGSEA. CDR3 size: 13 residues. The V end was cut by 4 bases, the J end by 6 bases, with 15 bases between. CDR3: CSVGRLGGDGYTF. The CDR3 DNA follows: TGCAGCGTTGGTCGGTTGGGGGGAGATGGCTACACCTTC.

This clonotype was detected ten times or more. This sequence joins TRBV29-1 and TRBJ2-1; a possible D gene is TRBD2 (6 bases). In germline, CDR1 is SQVTM, CDR2 ANQGSEA. This CDR3 is built from 16 residues. V was trimmed by 5 bases and J by 7 bases, leaving 24 bases between them. CDR3 in amino acids: CSVRLRRASPQNEQFF. The CDR3 DNA is TGCAGCGTTAGACTCAGGAGGGCTTCTCCCCAAAATGAGCAGTTCTTC.

This clonotype was seen a few times. The chain couples TRBV28 to TRBJ2-1; the D gene is possibly TRBD1 (6 bases). V was clipped by 2 bases and J by 6 bases, with 8 bases between them. This CDR3 is 13 amino acids long. Germline CDR1 reads MDHEN; CDR2 reads SYDVKM. In DNA form, the CDR3 reads TGTGCCAGCAGTTTAAACAGGGCCAATGAGCAGTTCTTC. It specifies CASSLNRANEQFF.

V and J are TRBV29-1 and TRBJ2-2; D is perhaps TRBD2 (6 bases). CDR1 and CDR2 (germline): SQVTM, ANQGSEA. The CDR3 extends over 14 amino acids. Trimming pared 8 bases from V and 1 base from J, leaving 14 bases between. CDR3 residues: CSTGRRENTGELFF. CDR3 in DNA: TGCAGCACAGGCCGGCGGGAGAACACCGGGGAGCTGTTTTTT.

This clonotype has just one count. The V gene is TRBV5-6, the J gene TRBJ1-2, with 8 positions matching TRBD1. J gave up 6 bases and V 0 bases, and 1 base lay outside the gene matches. Germline assignment: CDR1 SGHDT and CDR2 YYEEEE. The CDR3 is 13 residues long. The CDR3 DNA sequence: TGTGCCAGCAGCTTGGGCAGGGGGCATGGCTACACCTTC. Encoded protein: CASSLGRGHGYTF. Full variable domain (remainder filled in from reference TRBV5-6 and TRBJ1-2): DAGVTQSPTHLIKTRGQQVTLRCSPKSGHDTVSWYQQALGQGPQFIFQYYEEEERQRGNFPDRFSGHQFPNYSSELNVNALLLGDSALYLCASSLGRGHGYTFGSGTRLTVV.

This chain joins TRBV5-1 and TRBJ2-2; D is unresolved. The CDR3 length is 16 residues. Trimming stripped 6 bases from V and 7 bases from J, with 22 bases between. Germline assignment: CDR1 SGHRS and CDR2 YFSETQ. The CDR3 DNA reads TGCGCCAGCACCGACGGTAGGGCCTCCAGTGTCGGGGAGCTGTTTTTT. Residues: CASTDGRASSVGELFF.

The sample holds a few counts of this clonotype. The chain links TRBV15 to TRBJ2-7; 11 bases map to TRBD2. After removal of 2 bases from V and 5 bases from J, the junction contained 5 bases not matched to a gene. This CDR3 is 15 amino acids long. From germline, CDR1 is LNHNV and CDR2 YYDKDF (reference sequence). In nucleotides, the CDR3 is TGTGCCACCAGCAGACAGACTAGCGGGATTAACGAGCAGTACTTC. It codes for CATSRQTSGINEQYF.

This clonotype appeared many times. CDR3 DNA sequence: TGTGCCAGCAGCCAGGGACTTCCCGCGGTAGCCAAAAACATTCAGTACTTC. This codes for CASSQGLPAVAKNIQYF. The chain combines TRBV7-9 with TRBJ2-4, with D possibly being TRBD2 (6 bases). The length of the CDR3 is 17 residues. V dropped 5 bases and J dropped 0 bases, with 17 bases sitting between them. The germline gives CDR1 SEHNR, CDR2 FQNEAQ (reference sequence). Based on the CDR3 plus reference TRBV7-9 and TRBJ2-4, the full variable domain is DTGVSQNPRHKITKRGQNVTFRCDPISEHNRLYWYRQTLGQGPEFLTYFQNEAQLEKSRLLSDRFSAERPKGSFSTLEIQRTEQGDSAMYLCASSQGLPAVAKNIQYFGAGTRLSVL.

Only a few counts were recorded for this clonotype. The chain couples TRBV7-9 to TRBJ2-6; D possibly corresponds to TRBD1 (5 bases). Trimming cost V 3 bases and J 0 bases, with 6 bases left between them. Germline V gene data show CDR1 as SEHNR and CDR2 as FQNEAQ (reference sequence). The CDR3 is 15 amino acids. The CDR3 reads CASSLDNSGANVLTF. CDR3 coding DNA: TGTGCCAGCAGCTTGGACAACTCTGGGGCCAACGTCCTGACTTTC.